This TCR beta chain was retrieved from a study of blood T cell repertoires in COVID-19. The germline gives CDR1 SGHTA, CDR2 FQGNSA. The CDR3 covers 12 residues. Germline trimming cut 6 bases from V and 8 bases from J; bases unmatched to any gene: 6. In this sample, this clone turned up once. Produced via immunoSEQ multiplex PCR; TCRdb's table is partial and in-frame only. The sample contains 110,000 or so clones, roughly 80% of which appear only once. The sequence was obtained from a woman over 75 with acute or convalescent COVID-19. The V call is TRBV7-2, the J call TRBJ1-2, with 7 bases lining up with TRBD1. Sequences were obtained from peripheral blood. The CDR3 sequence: CASREGARGYTF. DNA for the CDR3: TGTGCCAGCAGAGAGGGGGCGCGGGGCTACACCTTC. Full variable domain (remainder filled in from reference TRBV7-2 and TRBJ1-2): GAGVSQSPSNKVTEKGKDVELRCDPISGHTALYWYRQSLGQGLEFLIYFQGNSAPDKSGLPSDRFSAERTGGSVSTLTIQRTQQEDSAVYLCASREGARGYTFGSGTRLTVV.